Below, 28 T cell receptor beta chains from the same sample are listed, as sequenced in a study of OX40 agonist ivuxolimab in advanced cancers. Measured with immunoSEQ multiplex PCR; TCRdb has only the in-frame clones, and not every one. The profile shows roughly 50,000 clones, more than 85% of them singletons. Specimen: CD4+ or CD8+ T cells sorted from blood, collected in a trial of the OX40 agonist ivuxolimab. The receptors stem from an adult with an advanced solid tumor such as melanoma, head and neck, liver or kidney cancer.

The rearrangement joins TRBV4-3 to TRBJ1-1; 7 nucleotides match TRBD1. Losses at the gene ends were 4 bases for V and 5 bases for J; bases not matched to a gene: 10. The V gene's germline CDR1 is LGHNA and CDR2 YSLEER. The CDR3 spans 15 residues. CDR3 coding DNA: TGCGCCAGCAGCCCGAACAGGGGATGGGGAACTGAAGCTTTCTTT. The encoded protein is CASSPNRGWGTEAFF.

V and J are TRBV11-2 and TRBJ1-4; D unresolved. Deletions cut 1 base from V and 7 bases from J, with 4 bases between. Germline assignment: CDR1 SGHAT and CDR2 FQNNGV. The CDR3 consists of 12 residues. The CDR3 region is CASSLGPEKLFF. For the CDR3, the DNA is TGTGCCAGCAGCTTAGGCCCTGAAAAACTGTTTTTT.

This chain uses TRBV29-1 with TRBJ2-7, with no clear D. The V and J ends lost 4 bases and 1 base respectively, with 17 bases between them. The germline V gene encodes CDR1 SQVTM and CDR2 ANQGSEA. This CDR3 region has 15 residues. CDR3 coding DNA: TGCAGCGTTGTATCCCCCCACCGTCTGTCCTACGAGCAGTACTTC. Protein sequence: CSVVSPHRLSYEQYF.

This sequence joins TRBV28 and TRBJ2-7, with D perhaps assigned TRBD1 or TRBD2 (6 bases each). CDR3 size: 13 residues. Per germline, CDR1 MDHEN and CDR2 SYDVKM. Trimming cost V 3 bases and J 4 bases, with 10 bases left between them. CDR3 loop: CASSLGGVYEQYF. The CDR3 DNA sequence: TGTGCCAGCAGTTTGGGGGGCGTGTACGAGCAGTACTTC.

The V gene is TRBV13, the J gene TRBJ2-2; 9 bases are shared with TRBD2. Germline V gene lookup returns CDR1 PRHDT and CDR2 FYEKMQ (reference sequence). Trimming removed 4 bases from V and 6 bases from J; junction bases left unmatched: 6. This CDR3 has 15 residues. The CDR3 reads CASSSISSGAGELFF. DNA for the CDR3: TGTGCCAGCAGCTCCATTTCTAGCGGGGCCGGGGAGCTGTTTTTT.

CDR3 sequence reads: CASSHRVGSNQPQHF. The CDR3 DNA is TGTGCCAGCAGTCACAGGGTGGGAAGCAATCAGCCCCAGCATTTT. The J gene is TRBJ1-5, the V gene TRBV6-6, with D possibly being TRBD1 (6 bases). The V end lost 5 bases, the J end lost 1 base, and 12 bases lay between the germline ends. Germline CDR1 reads MNHNY; CDR2 reads SVGAGI (reference sequence). The CDR3 spans 15 residues.

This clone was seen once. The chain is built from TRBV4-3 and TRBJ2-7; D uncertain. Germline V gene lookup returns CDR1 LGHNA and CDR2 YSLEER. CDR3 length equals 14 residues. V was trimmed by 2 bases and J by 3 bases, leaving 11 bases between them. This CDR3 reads CASSQTVHGYEQYF. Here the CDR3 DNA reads TGCGCCAGCAGCCAAACCGTACACGGCTACGAGCAGTACTTC.

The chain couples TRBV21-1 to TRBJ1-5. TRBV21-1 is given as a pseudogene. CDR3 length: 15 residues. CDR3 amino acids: CASSKGREGNQPQHF. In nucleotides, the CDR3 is TGTGCCAGCAGCAAGGGACGAGAGGGTAATCAGCCCCAGCATTTT.

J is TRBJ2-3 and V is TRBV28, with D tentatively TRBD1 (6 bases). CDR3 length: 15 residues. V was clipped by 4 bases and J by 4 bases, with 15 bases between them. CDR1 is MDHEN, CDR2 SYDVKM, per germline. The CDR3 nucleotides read TGTGCCAGCAGTTCCCGGACAGAAGAGGCAGATACGCAGTATTTT. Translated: CASSSRTEEADTQYF.

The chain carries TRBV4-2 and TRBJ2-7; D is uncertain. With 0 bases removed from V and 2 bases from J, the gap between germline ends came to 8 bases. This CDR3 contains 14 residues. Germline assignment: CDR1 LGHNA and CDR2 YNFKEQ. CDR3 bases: TGTGCCAGCAGCCAAGAGCAAGCCCCCTACGAGCAGTACTTC. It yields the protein CASSQEQAPYEQYF.

The CDR3 nucleotides read TGTGCCAGCAGCCCTTTTCAGCGGGCGGCGGATGAGCAGTTCTTC. Translated, it gives CASSPFQRAADEQFF. The chain combines TRBV7-8 with TRBJ2-1; D may be TRBD2 (6 bases). Germline CDR1 reads SGHVS; CDR2 reads FQNEAQ. This CDR3 is built from 15 residues. V shed 5 bases and J shed 8 bases, with 19 bases lying between them.

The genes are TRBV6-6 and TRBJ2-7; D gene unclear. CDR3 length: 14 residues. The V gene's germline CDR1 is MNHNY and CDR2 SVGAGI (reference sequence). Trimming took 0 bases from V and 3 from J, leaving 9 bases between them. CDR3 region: CASSYSKVYYEQYF. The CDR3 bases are TGTGCCAGCAGTTACTCGAAGGTATACTACGAGCAGTACTTC.

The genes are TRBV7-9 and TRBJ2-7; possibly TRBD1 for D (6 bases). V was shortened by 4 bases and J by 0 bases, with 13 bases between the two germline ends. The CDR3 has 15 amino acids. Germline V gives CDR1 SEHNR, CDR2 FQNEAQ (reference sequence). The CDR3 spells CASSSTGASSYEQYF. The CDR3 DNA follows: TGTGCCAGCAGCTCGACAGGCGCCAGCTCCTACGAGCAGTACTTC.

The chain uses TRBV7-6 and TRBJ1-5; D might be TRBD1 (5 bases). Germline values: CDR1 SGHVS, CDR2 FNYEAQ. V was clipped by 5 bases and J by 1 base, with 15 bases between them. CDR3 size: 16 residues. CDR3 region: CASSLLAGVSNQPQHF. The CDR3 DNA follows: TGTGCCAGCAGCCTCCTGGCGGGGGTGAGCAATCAGCCCCAGCATTTT.

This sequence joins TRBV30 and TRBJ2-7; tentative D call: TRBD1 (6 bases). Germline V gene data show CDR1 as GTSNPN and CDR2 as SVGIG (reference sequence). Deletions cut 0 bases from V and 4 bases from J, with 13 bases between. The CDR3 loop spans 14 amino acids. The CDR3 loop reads CAWSVPGHSYEQYF. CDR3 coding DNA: TGTGCCTGGAGTGTTCCGGGACACAGTTACGAGCAGTACTTC.

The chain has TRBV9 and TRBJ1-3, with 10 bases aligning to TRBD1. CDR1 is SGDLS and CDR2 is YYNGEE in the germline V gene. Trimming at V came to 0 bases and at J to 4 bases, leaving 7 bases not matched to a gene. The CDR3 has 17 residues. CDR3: CASSVAAGTGEGNTIYF. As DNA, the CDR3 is TGTGCCAGCAGCGTAGCTGCAGGGACAGGGGAGGGAAACACCATATATTTT. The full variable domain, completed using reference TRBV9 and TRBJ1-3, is DSGVTQTPKHLITATGQRVTLRCSPRSGDLSVYWYQQSLDQGLQFLIQYYNGEERAKGNILERFSAQQFPDLHSELNLSSLELGDSALYFCASSVAAGTGEGNTIYFGEGSWLTVV.

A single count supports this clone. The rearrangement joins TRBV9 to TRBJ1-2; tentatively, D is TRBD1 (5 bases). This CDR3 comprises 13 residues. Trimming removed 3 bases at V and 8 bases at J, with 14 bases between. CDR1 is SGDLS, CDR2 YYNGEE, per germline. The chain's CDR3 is CASSAGLTTGYTF. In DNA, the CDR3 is TGTGCCAGCAGCGCGGGACTGACAACGGGCTACACCTTC.

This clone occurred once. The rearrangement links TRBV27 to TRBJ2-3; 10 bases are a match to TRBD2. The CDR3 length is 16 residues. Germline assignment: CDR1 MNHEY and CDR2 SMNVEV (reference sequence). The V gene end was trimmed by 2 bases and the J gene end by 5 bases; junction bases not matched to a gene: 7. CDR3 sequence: CASSLLSSGREDTQYF. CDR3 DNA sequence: TGTGCCAGCAGTTTACTGTCTAGCGGGAGAGAAGATACGCAGTATTTT.

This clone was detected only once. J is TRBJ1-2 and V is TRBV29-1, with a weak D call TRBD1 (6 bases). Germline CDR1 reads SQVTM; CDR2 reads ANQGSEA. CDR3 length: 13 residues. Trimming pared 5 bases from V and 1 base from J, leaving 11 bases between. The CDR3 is CSVTTGNNYGYTF. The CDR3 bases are TGCAGCGTTACTACAGGGAATAACTATGGCTACACCTTC.

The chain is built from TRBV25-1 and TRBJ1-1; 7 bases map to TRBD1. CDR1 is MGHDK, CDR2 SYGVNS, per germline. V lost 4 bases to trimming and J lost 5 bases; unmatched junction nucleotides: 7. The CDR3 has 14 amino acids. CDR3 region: CASSASTGVTEAFF. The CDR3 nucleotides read TGTGCCAGCAGTGCATCCACAGGGGTTACTGAAGCTTTCTTT.

CDR3: CASSLVLGPGQGSYEQYF. Here the CDR3 DNA reads TGCGCCAGCAGCCTAGTTCTGGGGCCGGGACAGGGAAGCTACGAGCAGTACTTC. The chain recombines TRBV4-1 with TRBJ2-7, with 9 bases fitting TRBD1. V was pared by 4 bases and J by 3 bases, with 16 bases of the junction left unmatched. Per germline, CDR1 MGHRA and CDR2 YSYEKL. The CDR3 loop spans 18 amino acids.

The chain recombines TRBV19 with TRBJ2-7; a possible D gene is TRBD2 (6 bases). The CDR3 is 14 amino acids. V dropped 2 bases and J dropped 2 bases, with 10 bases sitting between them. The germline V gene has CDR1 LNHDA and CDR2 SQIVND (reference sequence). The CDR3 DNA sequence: TGTGCCAGTAGTATAATAGGAGGGGCCTACGAGCAGTACTTC. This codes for CASSIIGGAYEQYF.

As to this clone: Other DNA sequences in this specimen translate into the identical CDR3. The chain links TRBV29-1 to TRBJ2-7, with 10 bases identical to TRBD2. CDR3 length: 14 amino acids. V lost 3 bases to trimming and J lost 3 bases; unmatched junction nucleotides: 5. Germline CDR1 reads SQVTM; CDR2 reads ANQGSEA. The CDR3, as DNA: TGCAGCGTTGATGGGCTAGCGGGGGACTACGAGCAGTACTTC. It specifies CSVDGLAGDYEQYF.

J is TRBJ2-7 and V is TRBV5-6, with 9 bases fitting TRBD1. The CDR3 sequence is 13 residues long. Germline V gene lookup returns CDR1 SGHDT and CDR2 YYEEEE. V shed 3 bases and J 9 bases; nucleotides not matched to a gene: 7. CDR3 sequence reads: CASSSGTGYPQYF. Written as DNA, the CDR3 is TGTGCCAGCAGCTCCGGGACAGGGTATCCGCAGTACTTC. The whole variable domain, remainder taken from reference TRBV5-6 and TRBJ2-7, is DAGVTQSPTHLIKTRGQQVTLRCSPKSGHDTVSWYQQALGQGPQFIFQYYEEEERQRGNFPDRFSGHQFPNYSSELNVNALLLGDSALYLCASSSGTGYPQYFGPGTRLTVT.

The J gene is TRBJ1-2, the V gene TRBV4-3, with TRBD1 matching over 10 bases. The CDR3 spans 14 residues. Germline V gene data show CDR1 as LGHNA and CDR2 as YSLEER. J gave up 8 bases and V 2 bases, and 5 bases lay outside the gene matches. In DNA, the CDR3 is TGCGCCAGCAGCCAACGGACAGGGGGTAAGGGCTACACCTTC. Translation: CASSQRTGGKGYTF.

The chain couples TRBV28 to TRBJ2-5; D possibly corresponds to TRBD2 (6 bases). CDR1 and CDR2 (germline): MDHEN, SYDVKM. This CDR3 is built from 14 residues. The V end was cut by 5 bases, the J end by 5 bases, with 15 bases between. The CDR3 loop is CASSTGEYRETQYF. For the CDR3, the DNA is TGTGCCAGCAGTACGGGGGAGTACCGGGAGACCCAGTACTTC. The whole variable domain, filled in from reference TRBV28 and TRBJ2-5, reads DVKVTQSSRYLVKRTGEKVFLECVQDMDHENMFWYRQDPGLGLRLIYFSYDVKMKEKGDIPEGYSVSREKKERFSLILESASTNQTSMYLCASSTGEYRETQYFGPGTRLLVL.

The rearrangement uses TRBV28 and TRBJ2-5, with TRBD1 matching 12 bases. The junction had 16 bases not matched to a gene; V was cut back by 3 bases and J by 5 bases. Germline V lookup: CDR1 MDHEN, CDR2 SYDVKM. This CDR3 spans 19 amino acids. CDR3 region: CASSFRDRGLLTYEETQYF. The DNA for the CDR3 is TGTGCCAGCAGTTTTAGGGACAGGGGGCTCCTTACATACGAGGAGACCCAGTACTTC.

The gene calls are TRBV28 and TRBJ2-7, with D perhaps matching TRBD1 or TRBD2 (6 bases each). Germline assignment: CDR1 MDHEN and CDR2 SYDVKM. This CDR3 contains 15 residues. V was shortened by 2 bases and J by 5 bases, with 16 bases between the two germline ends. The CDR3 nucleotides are TGTGCCAGCAGTTTAAGAGTGGGGGGCGTCGACGAGCAGTACTTC. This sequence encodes CASSLRVGGVDEQYF.